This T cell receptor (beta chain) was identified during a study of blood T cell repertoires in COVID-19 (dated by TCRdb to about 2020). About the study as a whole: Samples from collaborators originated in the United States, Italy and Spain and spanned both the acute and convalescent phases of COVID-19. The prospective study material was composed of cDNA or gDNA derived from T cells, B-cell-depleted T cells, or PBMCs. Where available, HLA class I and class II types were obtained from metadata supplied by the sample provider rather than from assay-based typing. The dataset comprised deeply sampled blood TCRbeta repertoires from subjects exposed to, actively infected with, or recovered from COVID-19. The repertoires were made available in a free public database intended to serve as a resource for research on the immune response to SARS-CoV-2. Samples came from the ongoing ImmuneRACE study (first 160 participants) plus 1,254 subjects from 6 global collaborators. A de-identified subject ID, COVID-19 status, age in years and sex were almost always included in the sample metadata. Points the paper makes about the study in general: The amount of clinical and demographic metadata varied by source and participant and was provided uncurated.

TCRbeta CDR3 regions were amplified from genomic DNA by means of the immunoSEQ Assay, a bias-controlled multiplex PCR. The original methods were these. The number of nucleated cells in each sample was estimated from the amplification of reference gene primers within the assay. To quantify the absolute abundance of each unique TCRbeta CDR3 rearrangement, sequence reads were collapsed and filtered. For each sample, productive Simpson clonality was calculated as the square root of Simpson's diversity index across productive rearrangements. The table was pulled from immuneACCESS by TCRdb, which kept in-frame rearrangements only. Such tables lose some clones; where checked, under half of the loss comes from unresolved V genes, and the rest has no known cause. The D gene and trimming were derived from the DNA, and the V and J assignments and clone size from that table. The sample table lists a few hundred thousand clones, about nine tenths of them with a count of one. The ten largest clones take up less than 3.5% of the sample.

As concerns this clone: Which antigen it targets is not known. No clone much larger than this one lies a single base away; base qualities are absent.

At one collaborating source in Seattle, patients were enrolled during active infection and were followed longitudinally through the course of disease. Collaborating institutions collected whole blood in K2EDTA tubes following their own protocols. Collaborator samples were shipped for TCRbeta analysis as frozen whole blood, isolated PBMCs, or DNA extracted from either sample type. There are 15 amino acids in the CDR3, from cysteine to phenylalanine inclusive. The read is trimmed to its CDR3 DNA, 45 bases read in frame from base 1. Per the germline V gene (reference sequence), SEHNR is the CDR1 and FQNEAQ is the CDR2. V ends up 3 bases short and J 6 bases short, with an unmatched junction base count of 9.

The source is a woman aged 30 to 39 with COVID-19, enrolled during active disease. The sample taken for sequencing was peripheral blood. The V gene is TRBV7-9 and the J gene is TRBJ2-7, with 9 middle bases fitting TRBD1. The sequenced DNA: TGTGCCAGCAGCTTTTATCGGACAGGGGAGAGCGAGCAGTACTTC. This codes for CASSFYRTGESEQYF.